This entry lists 17 T cell receptor beta chains sequenced from one sample in a study of CD8 T cells in ankylosing spondylitis. TCRdb used MiXCR to reprocess the 5' RACE reads, holding one entry per CDR3 protein. The sample has roughly 150,000 distinct CDR3 sequences; approximately 32% are singletons. The sequenced material came from synovial fluid, either unsorted or a sorted T cell fraction (not recorded which). The receptors originated from a male donor with ankylosing spondylitis.

This clonotype occurred once. This chain links TRBV6-1 with TRBJ2-1, with TRBD1 identical over 8 bases. The ends lost 8 bases at V and 5 bases at J; junction bases unmatched: 11. Per germline, CDR1 MNHNS and CDR2 SASEGT. The CDR3 is 15 amino acids. Here the CDR3 DNA reads TGTGCCAGCGGACCCAACAGGGGGACAAACAATGAGCAGTTCTTC. It yields the protein CASGPNRGTNNEQFF.

The chain carries TRBV12-3 or TRBV12-4 and TRBJ2-5, with no clear D. CDR3 length equals 11 residues. Trimming pared 5 bases from V and 9 bases from J, leaving 10 bases between. CDR3 bases: TGTGCCAGCAGTGCCTTCGATGCCCAGTACTTC. This translates into CASSAFDAQYF.

The rearrangement links TRBV15 to TRBJ2-7, with TRBD2 matching over 13 bases. CDR1 is LNHNV and CDR2 is YYDKDF in the germline V gene (reference sequence). V gave up 3 bases and J gave up 5 bases; unmatched junction bases: 4. The CDR3 is 15 amino acids. The CDR3 nucleotides read TGTGCCACCAGCAGCAGACTAGCGGGAGGCCACGAGCAGTACTTC. Its translation is CATSSRLAGGHEQYF.

This sequence joins TRBV12-3 or TRBV12-4 and TRBJ2-5, with 7 bases lining up with TRBD2. Trimming took 0 bases from V and 1 from J; bases not matched to a gene: 5. The CDR3 extends over 16 amino acids. This chain's CDR3 is CASSLARGGPQETQYF. The CDR3 DNA reads as TGTGCCAGCAGTTTAGCACGGGGAGGGCCCCAAGAGACCCAGTACTTC.

V is TRBV12-3 or TRBV12-4 and J is TRBJ2-3; 8 bases map to TRBD2. The CDR3 loop spans 13 amino acids. The V gene end was trimmed by 2 bases and the J gene end by 10 bases; junction bases not matched to a gene: 5. The CDR3 sequence is CASSLSLAGSQYF. The CDR3 nucleotides are TGTGCCAGCAGTTTATCCTTAGCGGGATCGCAGTATTTT.

The genes are TRBV20-1 and TRBJ2-3; 7 positions match TRBD2. J gave up 1 base and V 0 bases, and 7 bases lay outside the gene matches. The germline V gene has CDR1 DFQATT and CDR2 SNEGSKA (reference sequence). The CDR3 runs to 16 residues. CDR3 amino acids: CSARDWDYMGTDTQYF. CDR3 DNA sequence: TGCAGTGCTAGAGACTGGGACTATATGGGCACAGATACGCAGTATTTT.

The chain uses TRBV9 and TRBJ2-1, with 9 nucleotides matching TRBD2. J lost 0 bases, V lost 4 bases, and 2 bases had no gene match. Germline CDR1 is SGDLS and CDR2 is YYNGEE. The CDR3 totals 15 residues. The CDR3 bases are TGTGCCAGCAGCCTAGCGGGGTACTCCTACAATGAGCAGTTCTTC. The encoded protein is CASSLAGYSYNEQFF. Full variable domain (remainder filled in from reference TRBV9 and TRBJ2-1): DSGVTQTPKHLITATGQRVTLRCSPRSGDLSVYWYQQSLDQGLQFLIQYYNGEERAKGNILERFSAQQFPDLHSELNLSSLELGDSALYFCASSLAGYSYNEQFFGPGTRLTVL.

The chain employs TRBV18 and TRBJ1-2; D is uncertain. The CDR3 is 15 residues long. Germline CDR1 and CDR2: KGHSH and LQKENI. The V and J ends lost 2 bases and 3 bases respectively, with 13 bases between them. CDR3 nucleotide sequence: TGTGCCAGCTCACCAGTGAATCCATCGGACTATGGCTACACCTTC. This codes for CASSPVNPSDYGYTF.

Ten or more counts support this clonotype. The chain couples TRBV12-3 or TRBV12-4 to TRBJ2-1, with 12 nucleotides matching TRBD2. V shed 6 bases, J shed 0 bases, and the junction held 6 bases outside the gene matches. The CDR3 runs to 17 residues. The CDR3 sequence is CASRSTSGGSSYNEQFF. The DNA for the CDR3 is TGTGCCAGCAGATCGACTAGCGGGGGCAGCTCCTACAATGAGCAGTTCTTC.

This clonotype is judged medium-sized. The chain joins TRBV6-5 to TRBJ2-7; D is possibly TRBD1 (5 bases). The CDR3 runs 18 residues. The V and J ends lost 1 base and 0 bases respectively, with 19 bases between them. The germline gives CDR1 MNHEY, CDR2 SVGAGI. The CDR3 nucleotides read TGTGCCAGCAGTTACTACCCGCCTGGGCAGGACACCTCCTACGAGCAGTACTTC. This sequence encodes CASSYYPPGQDTSYEQYF.

The chain joins TRBV6-2 or TRBV6-3 to TRBJ2-1; 7 bases match TRBD1. The length of the CDR3 is 19 residues. Germline V gene lookup returns CDR1 MNHEY and CDR2 SVGEGT. The V gene end was trimmed by 10 bases and the J gene end by 4 bases; junction bases not matched to a gene: 25. As DNA, the CDR3 is TGTGCCAACCCGACAGGGTTCGGGGACGGTATCCCGGTATACAATGAGCAGTTCTTC. This codes for CANPTGFGDGIPVYNEQFF.

This clonotype was counted ten times or more. The chain uses TRBV6-2 or TRBV6-3 and TRBJ1-5, with 8 nucleotides matching TRBD1. The CDR3 runs 15 residues. Germline V gene lookup returns CDR1 MNHEY and CDR2 SVGEGT. V lost 2 bases, J lost 2 bases, and 2 bases stayed unmatched. The chain's CDR3 is CASSYDRGGNQPQHF. The CDR3, as DNA: TGTGCCAGCAGTTACGACAGGGGAGGCAATCAGCCCCAGCATTTT.

This clonotype was observed a single time. The V and J genes are TRBV25-1 and TRBJ2-7; 7 bases fit TRBD2. The J segment lost 0 bases and the V segment lost 2 bases, leaving 22 bases of the junction unmatched. The CDR3 is 21 amino acids. Germline CDR1 and CDR2: MGHDK and SYGVNS. CDR3 nucleotide sequence: TGTGCCAGCAGTGAAAATCCACTCCCCAACCTCGCTAGCGGACCCTCCTACGAGCAGTACTTC. Its protein is CASSENPLPNLASGPSYEQYF.

The V call is TRBV11-1, the J call TRBJ2-3; 8 bases map to TRBD2. This CDR3 spans 15 amino acids. Per germline, CDR1 SGHAT and CDR2 FQDESV (reference sequence). J gave up 6 bases and V 5 bases, and 10 bases lay outside the gene matches. The CDR3 spells CASSGPGLDSDTQYF. CDR3 DNA sequence: TGTGCCAGCAGCGGGCCGGGACTAGATTCCGATACGCAGTATTTT.

This clonotype was observed a handful of times. This chain connects TRBV7-2 to TRBJ2-3; TRBD1 is a possible D gene (6 bases). V lost 1 base to trimming and J lost 8 bases, with 7 bases between them. The CDR3 is 12 residues long. CDR1 SGHTA and CDR2 FQGNSA come from the germline V gene. CDR3: CASSLEGGTQYF. CDR3 bases: TGTGCCAGCAGCTTAGAAGGGGGTACGCAGTATTTT. The full variable domain, in which reference TRBV7-2 and TRBJ2-3 provide the parts outside the CDR3, is GAGVSQSPSNKVTEKGKDVELRCDPISGHTALYWYRQSLGQGLEFLIYFQGNSAPDKSGLPSDRFSAERTGGSVSTLTIQRTQQEDSAVYLCASSLEGGTQYFGPGTRLTVL.

This chain joins TRBV20-1 and TRBJ2-2; 10 positions agree with TRBD2. Germline CDR1 and CDR2: DFQATT and SNEGSKA (reference sequence). After removal of 5 bases from V and 5 bases from J, the junction contained 5 bases not matched to a gene. This CDR3 is built from 14 residues. The CDR3 DNA sequence: TGCAGTGCTCGGCCTAGCGGGAGAACCGGGGAGCTGTTTTTT. Its translation is CSARPSGRTGELFF.

This clonotype came up many times. The chain links TRBV2 to TRBJ1-3; the D is unclear. Trimming shortened V by 1 base and J by 2 bases, and 12 bases separated the two germline ends. This CDR3 comprises 16 residues. The germline V gene encodes CDR1 SNHLY and CDR2 FYNNEI. The CDR3 loop is CASSEVQSGAGNTIYF. The CDR3 DNA is TGTGCCAGCAGTGAAGTTCAGTCAGGCGCTGGAAACACCATATATTTT. The full variable domain, in which reference TRBV2 and TRBJ1-3 provide the parts outside the CDR3, is EPEVTQTPSHQVTQMGQEVILRCVPISNHLYFYWYRQILGQKVEFLVSFYNNEISEKSEIFDDQFSVERPDGSNFTLKIRSTKLEDSAMYFCASSEVQSGAGNTIYFGEGSWLTVV.